The 26 T cell receptor beta chains listed next were all sequenced from one sample in a study of CD8 T cells in Susac syndrome. RNA in amounts of roughly 0.5 to 1 ug was reverse transcribed with random hexamers. TCRdb passed the immunoSEQ multiplex PCR reads through MiXCR, listing each CDR3 protein once. The sample has approximately 100,000 distinct CDR3 sequences, around 90% seen once; the top ten hold about 0.14%. Material for sequencing was CD4+ T cells from PBMCs. These receptors were taken from a human donor in good health.

This chain joins TRBV3-1 and TRBJ2-3; 7 nucleotides match TRBD1. The germline CDR1 and CDR2 sequences are LGHDT and YNNKEL (reference sequence). V shed 3 bases and J 2 bases; nucleotides not matched to a gene: 8. The CDR3 runs 16 residues. CDR3 sequence reads: CASSQWDSLDTDTQYF. In nucleotides, the CDR3 is TGTGCCAGCAGCCAGTGGGACAGTCTGGACACAGATACGCAGTATTTT.

This sequence joins TRBV6-5 and TRBJ2-7; D may be TRBD2 (7 bases). Trimming left V 8 bases short and J 4 bases short, with 18 bases between. The CDR3 is 14 residues long. CDR1 MNHEY and CDR2 SVGAGI come from the germline V gene. Here the CDR3 reads CASRLGGVQYEQYF. The CDR3 DNA follows: TGTGCCAGCCGGTTAGGGGGGGTCCAATACGAGCAGTACTTC.

The J gene is TRBJ1-6, the V gene TRBV2; D call uncertain. Germline lookup yields CDR1 SNHLY and CDR2 FYNNEI. Deletions cut 5 bases from V and 4 bases from J, with 6 bases between. This CDR3 has 13 residues. The chain's CDR3 is CASSYGYNSPLHF. CDR3 bases: TGTGCCAGCAGTTACGGGTATAATTCACCCCTCCACTTT. Full variable domain (outside the CDR3, taken from reference TRBV2 and TRBJ1-6): EPEVTQTPSHQVTQMGQEVILRCVPISNHLYFYWYRQILGQKVEFLVSFYNNEISEKSEIFDDQFSVERPDGSNFTLKIRSTKLEDSAMYFCASSYGYNSPLHFGNGTRLTVT.

The chain links TRBV6-4 to TRBJ1-1; D uncertain. The V end lost 3 bases, the J end lost 10 bases, and 15 bases lay between the germline ends. The germline V gene encodes CDR1 MRHNA and CDR2 SNTAGT. The CDR3 is made up of 13 amino acids. CDR3 region: CASSETRGTSAFF. In DNA, the CDR3 is TGTGCCAGCAGTGAGACCCGGGGAACATCAGCTTTCTTT.

This clonotype was detected only once. The genes are TRBV20-1 and TRBJ1-1; possible D gene TRBD1, 5 bases. CDR3 length equals 13 residues. Germline assignment: CDR1 DFQATT and CDR2 SNEGSKA (reference sequence). With 7 bases removed from V and 1 base from J, the gap between germline ends came to 13 bases. CDR3 nucleotides: TGCAGTGTCGCGGGACGGACGAACACTGAAGCTTTCTTT. This sequence encodes CSVAGRTNTEAFF.

The chain has TRBV14 and TRBJ2-7; 7 nucleotides match TRBD2. V was pared by 4 bases and J by 5 bases, with 5 bases of the junction left unmatched. The CDR3 is 13 residues long. Germline V gene lookup returns CDR1 SGHDN and CDR2 FVKESK. The CDR3 DNA sequence: TGTGCCAGCAGCCGGACTAGTCCGGACGAGCAGTACTTC. Encoded protein: CASSRTSPDEQYF.

The CDR3 spells CASSYGGSQPLHF. CDR3 in DNA: TGTGCCAGCAGTTACGGGGGATCCCAACCCCTCCACTTT. The rearrangement joins TRBV6-2 or TRBV6-3 to TRBJ1-6; TRBD1 might be the D (5 bases). The germline V gene encodes CDR1 MNHEY and CDR2 SVGEGT. The CDR3 totals 13 residues. Between the trimmed V and J ends, which lost 2 bases and 12 bases, there was a span of 11 bases.

The chain uses TRBV29-1 and TRBJ2-7, with 9 bases that match TRBD2. CDR3 length equals 13 residues. V lost 5 bases and J lost 6; bases outside the gene matches: 8. Germline assignment: CDR1 SQVTM and CDR2 ANQGSEA. Written as DNA, the CDR3 is TGCAGCGTTTCAACGGGACTAGCAGGCGAGCAGTACTTC. It yields the protein CSVSTGLAGEQYF.

The chain has TRBV6-2 or TRBV6-3 and TRBJ2-3; D is possibly TRBD1 or TRBD2 (5 bases each). V was trimmed by 7 bases and J by 3 bases, leaving 11 bases between them. The germline V gene encodes CDR1 MNHEY and CDR2 SVGEGT. This CDR3 has 13 residues. In nucleotides, the CDR3 is TGTGCCAGCATGAGGGGACGGACAGATACGCAGTATTTT. This codes for CASMRGRTDTQYF.

This clonotype has just one count. V gene TRBV18 combines with J gene TRBJ1-1; the match to TRBD1 covers 8 bases. Germline assignment: CDR1 KGHSH and CDR2 LQKENI. The V gene end was trimmed by 4 bases and the J gene end by 7 bases; junction bases not matched to a gene: 5. The CDR3 contains 13 residues. CDR3 sequence: CASSLDRGGEAFF. As DNA, the CDR3 is TGTGCCAGCTCACTAGACAGGGGAGGTGAAGCTTTCTTT. The variable domain in full, completed from reference TRBV18 and TRBJ1-1, reads NAGVMQNPRHLVRRRGQEARLRCSPMKGHSHVYWYRQLPEEGLKFMVYLQKENIIDESGMPKERFSAEFPKEGPSILRIQQVVRGDSAAYFCASSLDRGGEAFFGQGTRLTVV.

The chain recombines TRBV9 with TRBJ1-2; perhaps TRBD1 as D (5 bases). CDR1 is SGDLS, CDR2 YYNGEE, per germline. This CDR3 has 14 amino acids. V lost 4 bases, J lost 4 bases, and 14 bases lay in between. The CDR3 coding sequence is TGTGCCAGCAGCCCGGGGCGGGGGACCTATGGCTACACCTTC. Translating it yields CASSPGRGTYGYTF.

The rearrangement links TRBV6-6 to TRBJ1-1; D not certain. CDR3 length: 14 amino acids. V dropped 1 base and J dropped 4 bases, with 10 bases sitting between them. CDR1 and CDR2 from the germline V gene are MNHNY and SVGAGI (reference sequence). CDR3 sequence reads: CASSYYGEGTEAFF. CDR3 DNA sequence: TGTGCCAGCAGTTACTACGGGGAGGGCACTGAAGCTTTCTTT.

The rearrangement links TRBV6-6 to TRBJ2-1; TRBD2 matches at 7 bases. Trimming took 4 bases from V and 7 from J; bases not matched to a gene: 4. Germline V gene sequence: CDR1 MNHNY, CDR2 SVGAGI (reference sequence). This CDR3 comprises 13 residues. In nucleotides, the CDR3 is TGTGCCAGCAGTTTGGACGGGGGGAATGAGCAGTTCTTC. It specifies CASSLDGGNEQFF.

This chain joins TRBV6-1 and TRBJ2-5; 8 positions match TRBD1. CDR1 is MNHNS, CDR2 SASEGT, per germline. The CDR3 consists of 13 residues. V was pared by 9 bases and J by 0 bases, with 3 bases of the junction left unmatched. CDR3 region: CASDRGNQETQYF. The CDR3 nucleotides are TGTGCCAGTGACAGGGGAAACCAAGAGACCCAGTACTTC.

This rearrangement joins TRBV5-6 to TRBJ2-3; D is perhaps TRBD1 (7 bases). The CDR3 extends over 15 amino acids. Trimming pared 5 bases from V and 2 bases from J, leaving 15 bases between. Germline V gene sequence: CDR1 SGHDT, CDR2 YYEEEE. CDR3 bases: TGTGCCAGCAGTGGGGGGACAGAGTTCACAGATACGCAGTATTTT. Translated, it gives CASSGGTEFTDTQYF.

The chain employs TRBV9 and TRBJ2-7, with 7 bases aligning to TRBD1. The J segment lost 6 bases and the V segment lost 3 bases, leaving 9 bases of the junction unmatched. This CDR3 contains 14 residues. In germline, CDR1 is SGDLS, CDR2 YYNGEE. The CDR3 loop reads CASSATGRGLEQYF. The CDR3 DNA follows: TGTGCCAGCAGCGCGACAGGGAGAGGGCTCGAGCAGTACTTC.

The rearrangement joins TRBV19 to TRBJ2-1, with 8 bases aligning to TRBD1. CDR3 size: 15 residues. Germline trimming cut 5 bases from V and 4 bases from J; bases unmatched to any gene: 7. Germline V gives CDR1 LNHDA, CDR2 SQIVND (reference sequence). CDR3 nucleotides: TGTGCCAGTAGTCCGACAGGGGTCGATTACAATGAGCAGTTCTTC. It specifies CASSPTGVDYNEQFF.

The chain links TRBV27 to TRBJ1-1, with D hard to call. The CDR3 has 13 residues. Trimming pared 6 bases from V and 4 bases from J, leaving 12 bases between. Per germline, CDR1 MNHEY and CDR2 SMNVEV (reference sequence). CDR3 sequence reads: CASRESSGTEAFF. The CDR3 DNA reads as TGTGCCAGCAGGGAGAGCTCAGGCACTGAAGCTTTCTTT.

V is TRBV4-3 and J is TRBJ2-2, with 7 bases identical to TRBD2. Trimming at V came to 0 bases and at J to 1 base, leaving 2 bases not matched to a gene. Germline V gene data show CDR1 as LGHNA and CDR2 as YSLEER. There are 16 residues in the CDR3. The CDR3 coding sequence is TGCGCCAGCAGCCAAGAGCCGGGAGGGAACACCGGGGAGCTGTTTTTT. Translation gives CASSQEPGGNTGELFF.

The rearrangement joins TRBV2 to TRBJ1-1; maybe TRBD1 (6 bases). The germline V gene has CDR1 SNHLY and CDR2 FYNNEI. V was cut by 8 bases and J by 3 bases, with 13 bases left in between. The CDR3 is 13 residues long. CDR3 sequence reads: CASARQVDTEAFF. In DNA form, the CDR3 reads TGTGCCAGCGCTAGACAGGTCGACACTGAAGCTTTCTTT.

This chain connects TRBV5-5 to TRBJ2-2; perhaps TRBD2 as D (5 bases). Between the trimmed V and J ends, which lost 1 base and 0 bases, there was a span of 10 bases. Germline assignment: CDR1 SGHKS and CDR2 YYEKEE (reference sequence). The CDR3 is made up of 16 amino acids. For the CDR3, the DNA is TGTGCCAGCAGCTTGCGGTGGGAGTCGAACACCGGGGAGCTGTTTTTT. Encoded protein: CASSLRWESNTGELFF.

V usage is TRBV5-1 and J usage is TRBJ2-2, with D uncertain. V was clipped by 6 bases and J by 0 bases, with 9 bases between them. Germline CDR1 SGHRS, CDR2 YFSETQ. The CDR3 runs 14 residues. The DNA of the CDR3 is TGCGCCAGCATCGGCTCTGCGAACACCGGGGAGCTGTTTTTT. It is translated as CASIGSANTGELFF.

The chain recombines TRBV7-2 with TRBJ1-5; D ambiguous. CDR3 length: 15 residues. Looked up from germline, CDR1 is SGHTA and CDR2 is FQGNSA. V was shortened by 1 base and J by 4 bases, with 11 bases between the two germline ends. CDR3 amino acids: CASSLDPDFNQPQHF. DNA of the CDR3: TGTGCCAGCAGCTTAGACCCGGACTTTAATCAGCCCCAGCATTTT. Full variable domain (missing parts from reference TRBV7-2 and TRBJ1-5): GAGVSQSPSNKVTEKGKDVELRCDPISGHTALYWYRQSLGQGLEFLIYFQGNSAPDKSGLPSDRFSAERTGGSVSTLTIQRTQQEDSAVYLCASSLDPDFNQPQHFGDGTRLSIL.

The genes are TRBV20-1 and TRBJ1-5; D gene unclear. This CDR3 has 13 residues. Germline assignment: CDR1 DFQATT and CDR2 SNEGSKA (reference sequence). The germline V and J ends were trimmed by 6 bases and 3 bases, with 12 bases remaining between them. The CDR3 spells CSAREGTNQPQHF. CDR3 DNA sequence: TGCAGTGCCCGGGAGGGTACCAATCAGCCCCAGCATTTT.

The chain is built from TRBV9 and TRBJ2-2; tentatively, D is TRBD2 (6 bases). V was trimmed by 2 bases and J by 2 bases, leaving 16 bases between them. Germline assignment: CDR1 SGDLS and CDR2 YYNGEE. The CDR3 is 17 residues long. The CDR3 sequence: CASSVQLADLNTGELFF. The CDR3, as DNA: TGTGCCAGCAGCGTCCAACTAGCCGACTTAAACACCGGGGAGCTGTTTTTT.

This chain connects TRBV5-1 to TRBJ2-4, with 7 positions matching TRBD1. The germline gives CDR1 SGHRS, CDR2 YFSETQ. Trimming removed 4 bases from V and 2 bases from J; junction bases left unmatched: 9. This CDR3 has 16 amino acids. CDR3 loop: CASSQNRGRSKNIQYF. The CDR3 DNA follows: TGCGCCAGCAGCCAAAACAGGGGTCGGTCCAAAAACATTCAGTACTTC.